The T cell receptor (beta chain) described here comes from a study of Ad26.COV2.S vaccination and SARS-CoV-2 variants. The study, taken as a whole, reports: Spike-specific TCR breadth was greater after Ad26.COV2.S than placebo.

V was shortened by 5 bases and J by 0 bases, with 19 bases between the two germline ends. The CDR3 is 17 amino acids. The germline V gene has CDR1 SGHAT and CDR2 FQNNGV. Method: immunoSEQ multiplex PCR; TCRdb's copy keeps in-frame clones and lacks some. This table has 300,000 to 400,000 clones, around 89% appearing once. As regards this clone: Its specificity is not known.

This sample's treatment: about 20 received Ad26.COV2.S at low or high dose, single or two shots; about 5 received placebo; per-sample allocation not given. Sample collection was performed on day 63 after the first vaccine or placebo injection. Specimen: peripheral blood, collected in a trial of Ad26.COV2.S vaccine versus placebo. The clonotype was recovered from a person aged 18 to 59 who received the Ad26.COV2.S COVID-19 vaccine or a placebo. The chain joins TRBV11-2 to TRBJ1-2; D remains ambiguous. The CDR3, as DNA: TGTGCCAGCAGCCTAGGAACGGCAGGAGAAGCTAACTATGGCTACACCTTC. Translating gives CASSLGTAGEANYGYTF.